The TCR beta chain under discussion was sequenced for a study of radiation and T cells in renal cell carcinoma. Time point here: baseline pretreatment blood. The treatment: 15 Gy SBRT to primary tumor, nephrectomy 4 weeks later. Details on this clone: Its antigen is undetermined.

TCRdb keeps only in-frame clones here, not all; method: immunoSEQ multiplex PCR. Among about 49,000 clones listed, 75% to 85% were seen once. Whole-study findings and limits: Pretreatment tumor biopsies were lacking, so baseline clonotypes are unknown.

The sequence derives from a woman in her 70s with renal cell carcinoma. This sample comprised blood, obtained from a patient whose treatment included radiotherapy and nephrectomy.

Here the CDR3 DNA reads TGTGCCAGCAGCTTAGGCGTCGGGGGCTACGAGCAGTACTTC. Translating gives CASSLGVGGYEQYF. The chain links TRBV13 to TRBJ2-7; a weak D match, TRBD2 (6 bases). From germline, CDR1 is PRHDT and CDR2 FYEKMQ (reference sequence). The length of the CDR3 is 14 residues. Trimming took off 0 bases at V and 3 bases at J, with 9 bases between the two ends. Combining the CDR3 with reference TRBV13 and TRBJ2-7 gives the whole variable domain AAGVIQSPRHLIKEKRETATLKCYPIPRHDTVYWYQQGPGQDPQFLISFYEKMQSDKGSIPDRFSAQQFSDYHSELNMSSLELGDSALYFCASSLGVGGYEQYFGPGTRLTVT.